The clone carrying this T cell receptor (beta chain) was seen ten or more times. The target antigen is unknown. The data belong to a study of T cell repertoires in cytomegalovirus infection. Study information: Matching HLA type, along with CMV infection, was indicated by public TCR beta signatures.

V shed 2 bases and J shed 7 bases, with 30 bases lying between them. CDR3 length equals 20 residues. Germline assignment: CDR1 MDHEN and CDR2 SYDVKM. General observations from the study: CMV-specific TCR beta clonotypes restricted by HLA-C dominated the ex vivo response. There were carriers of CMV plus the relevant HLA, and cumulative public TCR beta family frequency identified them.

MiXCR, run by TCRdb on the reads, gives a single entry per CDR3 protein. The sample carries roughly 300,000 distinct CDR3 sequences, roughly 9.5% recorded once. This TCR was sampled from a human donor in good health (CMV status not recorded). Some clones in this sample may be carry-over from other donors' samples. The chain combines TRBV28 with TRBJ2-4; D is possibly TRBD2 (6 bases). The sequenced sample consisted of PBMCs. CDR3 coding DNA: TGTGCCAGCAGTTTAGCGGCCGGGGCGCGGGTTCGGCGGGGCGGGAACATTCAGTACTTC. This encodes CASSLAAGARVRRGGNIQYF.